The 6 T cell receptor beta chains given below trace back to one sample, sequenced in a study of cytomegalovirus exposure and HLA in healthy donors (TCRdb year 2017). Library generation was performed with the immunoSEQ multiplex PCR assay. For the multiplex PCR, a mixture combining 60 forward primers for TCR Vbeta segments and 13 reverse primers for TCR Jbeta segments was used. TCRdb's version of the immuneACCESS table is confined to in-frame rearrangements and falls short of the full clone set. An unresolved V gene accounts for under half of the shortfall where checked; the remainder is of unknown origin. This sample's table contains about 130,000 clones. The top ten clones comprise roughly 1% of the sample. The sample comprised PBMCs. These receptors were taken from a man aged 18 to 29 in good health and CMV-seronegative.

This sequence joins TRBV2 and TRBJ2-7; D perhaps matches TRBD1 (5 bases). With 2 bases removed from V and 6 bases from J, the gap between germline ends came to 11 bases. The CDR3 extends over 13 amino acids. Germline V gene lookup returns CDR1 SNHLY and CDR2 FYNNEI. CDR3 in amino acids: CASSEIGEGEQYF. DNA for the CDR3: TGTGCCAGCAGTGAAATAGGGGAAGGCGAGCAGTACTTC.

V gene TRBV19 combines with J gene TRBJ2-5, with D possibly TRBD1 on 6 matching bases. CDR1 and CDR2 from the germline V gene are LNHDA and SQIVND (reference sequence). With 4 bases removed from V and 4 bases from J, the gap between germline ends came to 13 bases. The CDR3 has 14 residues. CDR3 bases: TGTGCCAGTAGTACGTTCCTCAGGGGAGAGACCCAGTACTTC. Its protein product is CASSTFLRGETQYF.

This chain connects TRBV19 to TRBJ2-1, with no clear D. This CDR3 comprises 18 residues. Germline CDR1 reads LNHDA; CDR2 reads SQIVND (reference sequence). V was shortened by 0 bases and J by 8 bases, with 23 bases between the two germline ends. CDR3 DNA sequence: TGTGCCAGTAGTATAGATCTTGAAACTGCCCCGCAGGAAGATGAGCAGTTCTTC. It encodes CASSIDLETAPQEDEQFF.

The rearrangement links TRBV6-5 to TRBJ1-4; the D is unclear. Germline V CDR1 and CDR2: MNHEY, SVGAGI. The V end lost 2 bases, the J end lost 11 bases, and 18 bases lay between the germline ends. There are 15 residues in the CDR3. This CDR3 reads CASSYSGPQVSKLFF. The CDR3 DNA sequence: TGTGCCAGCAGTTACAGCGGGCCTCAGGTTTCTAAACTGTTTTTT.

The genes are TRBV6-5 and TRBJ2-7, with D possibly matching TRBD2 (6 bases). The CDR3 sequence is 15 residues long. Trimming removed 2 bases at V and 5 bases at J, with 16 bases between. Germline values: CDR1 MNHEY, CDR2 SVGAGI. The CDR3 DNA reads as TGTGCCAGCAGTTACCCTGGACTACCACCGCACGAGCAGTACTTC. This sequence encodes CASSYPGLPPHEQYF.

The chain couples TRBV6-1 to TRBJ2-7; TRBD1 matches at 7 bases. The V gene end was trimmed by 1 base and the J gene end by 3 bases; junction bases not matched to a gene: 3. The V gene's germline CDR1 is MNHNS and CDR2 SASEGT. There are 14 residues in the CDR3. DNA of the CDR3: TGTGCCAGCAGTGAAGGACAGGGTGGCTACGAGCAGTACTTC. Translated: CASSEGQGGYEQYF.